This record covers a single TCR beta chain. The V gene's germline CDR1 is MNHEY and CDR2 SMNVEV (reference sequence). Trimming took off 2 bases at V and 2 bases at J, with 4 bases between the two ends. This CDR3 comprises 13 residues. The data were obtained in a study of radiotherapy plus CTLA-4 blockade in lung cancer. Sequencing was performed with immunoSEQ multiplex PCR; in TCRdb, only in-frame clones are kept and a portion is missing. The repertoire has roughly 73,000 clones, around 87% of them found once; the top ten carry 40% to 45%. This chain uses TRBV27 with TRBJ2-1; unclear D gene. The sequences come from peripheral blood, collected from a patient treated with radiotherapy plus ipilimumab. The TCR originated in a human donor with non-small cell lung cancer that progressed on radiotherapy plus ipilimumab. DNA for the CDR3: TGTGCCAGCAGTTTAAGACCCTACAATGAGCAGTTCTTC. Translation gives CASSLRPYNEQFF.